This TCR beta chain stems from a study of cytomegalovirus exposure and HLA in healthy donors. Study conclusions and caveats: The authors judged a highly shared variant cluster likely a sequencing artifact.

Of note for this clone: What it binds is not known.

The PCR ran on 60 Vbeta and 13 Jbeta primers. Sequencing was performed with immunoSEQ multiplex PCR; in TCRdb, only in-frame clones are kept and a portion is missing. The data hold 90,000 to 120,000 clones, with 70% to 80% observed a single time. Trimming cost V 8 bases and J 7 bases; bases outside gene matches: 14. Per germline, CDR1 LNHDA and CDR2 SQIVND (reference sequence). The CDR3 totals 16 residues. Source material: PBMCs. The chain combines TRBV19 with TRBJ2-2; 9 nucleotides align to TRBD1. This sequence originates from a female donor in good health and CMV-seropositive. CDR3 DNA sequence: TGTGCCAGTCAAAAACCCGGACAGGGGTCCGGCGGGGAGCTGTTTTTT. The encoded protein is CASQKPGQGSGGELFF.